Listed below are T cell receptor beta chains from one sample, sequenced in a study of cytomegalovirus exposure and HLA in healthy donors. Method: immunoSEQ multiplex PCR; TCRdb's copy keeps in-frame clones and lacks some. This sample has over 75,000 clones; around 80% occur once, and the top ten carry 0.7% to 0.85%. Sequences were obtained from PBMCs. The receptors were sampled from a woman aged 60-75 years in good health and CMV-seronegative. The CDR3 runs from the conserved cysteine through the conserved F or W. The D gene is left open where the match is weak. A row's size may be missing; if present it is once, few, many or a size class.

J,size,V,D,DNA,CDR3
TRBJ2-2,once,TRBV6-6,NA,TGTGCCAGCAGTTACCCGGACATCTCGAACACCGGGGAGCTGTTTTTT,CASSYPDISNTGELFF
TRBJ1-5,NA,TRBV19,NA,TGTGCCAGTAGTGTAATACAGAGCAATCAGCCCCAGCATTTT,CASSVIQSNQPQHF
TRBJ2-2,NA,TRBV4-3,NA,TGCGCCAGCAGCCAAGATTCTTCGACCGGGGAGCTGTTTTTT,CASSQDSSTGELFF
TRBJ1-1,once,TRBV2,TRBD1,TGTGCCAGCAGCTTTGGGACAGGGAGGACTGAAGCTTTCTTT,CASSFGTGRTEAFF
TRBJ2-5,NA,TRBV6-1,TRBD2,TGTGCCAGCAGTGAACGGGTAGCGGGGGAACCGACCCAAGAGACCCAGTACTTC,CASSERVAGEPTQETQYF
TRBJ2-5,NA,TRBV5-1,TRBD2,TGCGCCAGCAGCCCCGGGACTAGCATGAAAGAGACCCAGTACTTC,CASSPGTSMKETQYF
TRBJ2-3,few,TRBV5-6,NA,TGTGCCAGCAGCTTGTATATGGGTTGGGCGTTCGATACGCAGTATTTT,CASSLYMGWAFDTQYF
TRBJ1-2,NA,TRBV19,NA,TGTGCCAGTAGTCAAACAGGGATTGGGGGCTACACCTTC,CASSQTGIGGYTF
TRBJ1-2,few,TRBV29-1,TRBD1,TGCAGCACCAACAGGGGGCGCCGCGATGGCTACACCTTC,CSTNRGRRDGYTF
TRBJ1-5,NA,TRBV2,NA,TGTGCCAGCTCAGGGGTATCCGGCAATCAGCCCCAGCATTTT,CASSGVSGNQPQHF
TRBJ2-6,NA,TRBV25-1,NA,TGTGCCAGCAGCGGGCTAGCAGTTAGAGACTCTGGGGCCAACGTCCTGACTTTC,CASSGLAVRDSGANVLTF
TRBJ2-7,NA,TRBV27,NA,TGTGCCAGCAGTTTACCTTTAGCGGTATACGAGCAGTACTTC,CASSLPLAVYEQYF
TRBJ2-1,NA,TRBV9,TRBD2,TGTGCCAGCAGCGTAGGGATTGGGAGGGATGAGCAGTTCTTC,CASSVGIGRDEQFF
TRBJ2-7,NA,TRBV6-5,TRBD2,TGTGCCACACGGGGGGCGGGAGGGTACTCCTACGAGCAGTACTTC,CATRGAGGYSYEQYF
TRBJ2-7,NA,TRBV27,TRBD1,TGTGCCAGCAGCTTTGTTGGACAGGGAACGGACGAGCAGTACTTC,CASSFVGQGTDEQYF
TRBJ2-7,NA,TRBV6-6,NA,TGTGCCAGCAGCCGTGACAGCAGCTCCTACGAGCAGTACTTC,CASSRDSSSYEQYF
TRBJ2-3,few,TRBV4-1,NA,TGCGCCAGCAGCCCGGTTTCGCTTGGCACAGATACGCAGTATTTT,CASSPVSLGTDTQYF
TRBJ1-4,NA,TRBV18,TRBD1,TGTGCCAGCTCAACGACAGGGGGAAATGAAAAACTGTTTTTT,CASSTTGGNEKLFF
TRBJ2-3,NA,TRBV21-1,NA,TGTGCCAGCAGCAAAGGGACAGCCCTCTCCACAGATACGCAGTATTTT,CASSKGTALSTDTQYF
TRBJ2-1,NA,TRBV7-2,TRBD2,TGTGCCAGCAGGAGGGAGGGTTCCTACAATGAGCAGTTCTTC,CASRREGSYNEQFF
TRBJ2-2,few,TRBV7-6,NA,TGTGCCAGCACCGGTATCACAGGGATTCAGACCGGGGAGCTGTTTTTT,CASTGITGIQTGELFF
TRBJ2-7,NA,TRBV4-1,NA,TGCGCCAGCAGCCAAGTGTCAACAGGGTTCTACGAGCAGTACTTC,CASSQVSTGFYEQYF
TRBJ2-7,NA,TRBV10-1,NA,TGCGCCAGCAGTGAGTCAGGACAACCCTACGAGCAGTACTTC,CASSESGQPYEQYF
TRBJ2-7,few,TRBV9,NA,TGTGCCAGCAGCGTAGATGGACTGAGCTCCTACGAGCAGTACTTC,CASSVDGLSSYEQYF
TRBJ1-4,NA,TRBV6-5,NA,TGTGCCAGCAGTACTACAGGGCGAGGAGAAAAACTGTTTTTT,CASSTTGRGEKLFF
TRBJ1-1,NA,TRBV7-2,NA,TGTGCCAGCAGCTTAACCGGGAATACTGAAGCTTTCTTT,CASSLTGNTEAFF
TRBJ1-1,few,TRBV15,NA,TGTGCCACCAGCAGATCAACCTTTCAGGGTGAAGCTTTCTTT,CATSRSTFQGEAFF
TRBJ1-1,NA,TRBV30,NA,TGTGCCTGGAGTTCTACAGGGTCCACTGAAGCTTTCTTT,CAWSSTGSTEAFF
TRBJ2-7,NA,TRBV5-4,TRBD2,TGTGCCAGCAGCTTTAGAGCCAGACTAGCGGGAGAATACTACGAGCAGTACTTC,CASSFRARLAGEYYEQYF
TRBJ1-1,NA,TRBV6-5,NA,NA,CASSTSGLGAFF
TRBJ1-1,NA,TRBV9,TRBD1,TGTGCCAGCAGCGTAGACTGGGACAGTACGGCTTTCTTT,CASSVDWDSTAFF
TRBJ2-1,NA,TRBV29-1,NA,TGCAGCGTTGAACAGGGTACCAATGAGCAGTTCTTC,CSVEQGTNEQFF
TRBJ1-5,NA,TRBV9,NA,TGTGCCAGCAGCGTAGCAGGGTCCGGGCAGCCCCAGCATTTT,CASSVAGSGQPQHF
TRBJ2-5,NA,TRBV27,NA,TGTGCCAGCAGTTTAGGGGCCTCCCTGTACTTC,CASSLGASLYF
TRBJ2-5,NA,TRBV7-2,NA,TGTGCCAGCAGCCCCGAATGGGGACAAGCCCAGTACTTC,CASSPEWGQAQYF
TRBJ2-7,NA,TRBV30,NA,TGTGCCTGGACAAGAGGGGACGGCGGGAACTACGAGCAGTACTTC,CAWTRGDGGNYEQYF
TRBJ2-2,NA,TRBV5-1,TRBD1,TGCGCCAGCAGCTTGGGACAGGGTAACGCCGGGGAGCTGTTTTTT,CASSLGQGNAGELFF
TRBJ1-2,once,TRBV27,NA,TGTGCCAGCAGTTTATCGGCAATCTATGGCTACACCTTC,CASSLSAIYGYTF
TRBJ2-7,NA,TRBV5-6,NA,TGTGCCAGCAGCAAGGGACTCTCCTACGAGCAGTACTTC,CASSKGLSYEQYF
TRBJ1-1,NA,TRBV28,NA,TGTGCCAGCAGTTTATGGGGCAGGGTGGTGAACACTGAAGCTTTCTTT,CASSLWGRVVNTEAFF
TRBJ1-5,NA,TRBV19,NA,TGTGCCAGTAGTGCAGACCGGGATGCCTTTCAGCCCCAGCATTTT,CASSADRDAFQPQHF
TRBJ2-1,NA,TRBV7-9,NA,TGTGCCAGCAGCTTCGGGACTCAGGGGTTCTTC,CASSFGTQGFF
TRBJ2-3,few,TRBV5-3,TRBD1,TGTGCCAGAAGCTTAGGGACAGGGGCTGATACGCAGTATTTT,CARSLGTGADTQYF
TRBJ1-2,NA,TRBV6-5,NA,TGTGCCAGCAGCCGAGACAGTCTAGTGGGCTACACCTTC,CASSRDSLVGYTF
TRBJ2-5,few,TRBV6-5,TRBD2,TGTGCCAGCAGCCTAGCGGGAAGGTGGGAGACCCAGTACTTC,CASSLAGRWETQYF
TRBJ2-3,NA,TRBV7-9,TRBD1,TGTGCCAGCAGCTGGGGACAGAGCCCAGATACGCAGTATTTT,CASSWGQSPDTQYF